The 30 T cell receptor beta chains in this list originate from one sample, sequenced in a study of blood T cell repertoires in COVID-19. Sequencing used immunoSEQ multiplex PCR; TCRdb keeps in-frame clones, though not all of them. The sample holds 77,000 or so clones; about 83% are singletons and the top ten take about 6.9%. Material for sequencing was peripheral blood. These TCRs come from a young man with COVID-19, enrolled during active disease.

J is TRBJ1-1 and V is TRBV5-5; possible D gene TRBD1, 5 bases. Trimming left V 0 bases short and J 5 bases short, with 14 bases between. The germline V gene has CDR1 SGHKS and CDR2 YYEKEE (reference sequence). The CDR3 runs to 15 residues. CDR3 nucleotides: TGTGCCAGCAGCTTGGATTCAACGAAGGGGACTGAAGCTTTCTTT. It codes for CASSLDSTKGTEAFF. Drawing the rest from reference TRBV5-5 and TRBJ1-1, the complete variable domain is DAGVTQSPTHLIKTRGQQVTLRCSPISGHKSVSWYQQVLGQGPQFIFQYYEKEERGRGNFPDRFSARQFPNYSSELNVNALLLGDSALYLCASSLDSTKGTEAFFGQGTRLTVV.

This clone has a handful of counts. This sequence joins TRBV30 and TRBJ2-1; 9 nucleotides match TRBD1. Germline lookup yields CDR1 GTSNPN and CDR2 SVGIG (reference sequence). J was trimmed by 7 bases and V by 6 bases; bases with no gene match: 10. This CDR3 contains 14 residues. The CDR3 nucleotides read TGTGCCTGCCCAACCGGGACAGGGTATAATGAGCAGTTCTTC. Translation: CACPTGTGYNEQFF.

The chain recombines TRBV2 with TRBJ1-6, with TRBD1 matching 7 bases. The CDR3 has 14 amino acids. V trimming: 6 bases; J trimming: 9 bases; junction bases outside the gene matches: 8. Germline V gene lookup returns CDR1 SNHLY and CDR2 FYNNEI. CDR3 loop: CASRETGRTSPLHF. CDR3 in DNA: TGTGCCAGCAGGGAGACAGGGAGAACTTCACCCCTCCACTTT.

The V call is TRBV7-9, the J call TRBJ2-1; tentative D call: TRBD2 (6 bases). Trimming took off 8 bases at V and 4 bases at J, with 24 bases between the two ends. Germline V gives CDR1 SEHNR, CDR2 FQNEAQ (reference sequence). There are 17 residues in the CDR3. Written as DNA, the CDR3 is TGTGCCAGCTCCATGGGTGGATATCGGACTAATTACAATGAGCAGTTCTTC. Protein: CASSMGGYRTNYNEQFF.

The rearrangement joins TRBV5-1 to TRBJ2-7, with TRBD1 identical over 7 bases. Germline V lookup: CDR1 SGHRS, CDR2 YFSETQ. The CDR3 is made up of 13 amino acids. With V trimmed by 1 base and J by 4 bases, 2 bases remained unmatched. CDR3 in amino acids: CASSLTGEYEQYF. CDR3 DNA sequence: TGCGCCAGCAGCTTGACAGGGGAGTACGAGCAGTACTTC.

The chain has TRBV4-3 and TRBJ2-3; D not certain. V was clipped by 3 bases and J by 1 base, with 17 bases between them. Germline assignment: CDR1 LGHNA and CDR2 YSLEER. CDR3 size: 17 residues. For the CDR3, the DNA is TGCGCCAGCAGCCACTATAGACTCGAGCGTGGCACAGATACGCAGTATTTT. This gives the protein CASSHYRLERGTDTQYF.

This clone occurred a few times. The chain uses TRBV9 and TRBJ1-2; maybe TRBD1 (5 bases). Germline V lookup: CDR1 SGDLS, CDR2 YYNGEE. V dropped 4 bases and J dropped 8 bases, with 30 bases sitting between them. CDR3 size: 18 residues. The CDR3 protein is CASSYALPRWGQSEGYTF. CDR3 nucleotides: TGTGCCAGCAGCTACGCCCTTCCGAGATGGGGCCAGTCGGAGGGCTACACCTTC.

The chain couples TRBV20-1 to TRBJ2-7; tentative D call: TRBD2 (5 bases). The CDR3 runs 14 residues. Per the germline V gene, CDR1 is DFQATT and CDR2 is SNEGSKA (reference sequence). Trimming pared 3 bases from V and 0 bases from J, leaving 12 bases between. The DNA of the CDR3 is TGCAGTGCTAGTTCGGAGCGGAGCTCCTACGAGCAGTACTTC. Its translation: CSASSERSSYEQYF.

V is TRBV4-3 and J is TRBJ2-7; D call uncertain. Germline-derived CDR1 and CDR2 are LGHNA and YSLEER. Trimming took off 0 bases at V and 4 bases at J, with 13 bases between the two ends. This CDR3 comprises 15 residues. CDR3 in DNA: TGCGCCAGCAGCCAAGATTTCGTCACCAGGTACGAGCAGTACTTC. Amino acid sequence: CASSQDFVTRYEQYF.

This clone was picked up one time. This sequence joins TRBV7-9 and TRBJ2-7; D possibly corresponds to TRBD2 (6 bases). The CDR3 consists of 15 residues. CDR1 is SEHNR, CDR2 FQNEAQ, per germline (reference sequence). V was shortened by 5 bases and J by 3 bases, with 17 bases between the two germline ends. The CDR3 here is CASSHDGSGNYEQYF. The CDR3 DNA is TGTGCCAGCAGCCACGACGGTAGCGGTAACTACGAGCAGTACTTC.

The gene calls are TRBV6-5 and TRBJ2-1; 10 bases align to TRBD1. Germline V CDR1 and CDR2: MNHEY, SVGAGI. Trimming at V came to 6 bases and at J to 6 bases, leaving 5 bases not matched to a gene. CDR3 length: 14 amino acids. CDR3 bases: TGTGCCAGCAGGACAGGGGGCACTGGCAATGAGCAGTTCTTC. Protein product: CASRTGGTGNEQFF.

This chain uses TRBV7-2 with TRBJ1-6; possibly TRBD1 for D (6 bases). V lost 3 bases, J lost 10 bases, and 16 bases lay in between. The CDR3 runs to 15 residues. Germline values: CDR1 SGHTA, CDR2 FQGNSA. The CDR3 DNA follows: TGTGCCAGCAGCTTCGGGACCAACCAGGGGTCACCCCTCCACTTT. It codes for CASSFGTNQGSPLHF.

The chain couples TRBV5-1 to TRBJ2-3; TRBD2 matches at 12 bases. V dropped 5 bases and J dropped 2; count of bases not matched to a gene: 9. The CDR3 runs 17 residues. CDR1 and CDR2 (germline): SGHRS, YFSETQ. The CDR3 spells CASRSTSGRIPTDTQYF. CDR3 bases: TGCGCCAGCAGATCAACTAGCGGGAGGATTCCCACAGATACGCAGTATTTT.

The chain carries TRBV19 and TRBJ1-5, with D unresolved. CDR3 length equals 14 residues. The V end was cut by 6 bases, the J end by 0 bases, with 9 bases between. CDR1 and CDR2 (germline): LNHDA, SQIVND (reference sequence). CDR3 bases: TGTGCCAGTAGATTGAGGGATAGCAATCAGCCCCAGCATTTT. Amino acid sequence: CASRLRDSNQPQHF.

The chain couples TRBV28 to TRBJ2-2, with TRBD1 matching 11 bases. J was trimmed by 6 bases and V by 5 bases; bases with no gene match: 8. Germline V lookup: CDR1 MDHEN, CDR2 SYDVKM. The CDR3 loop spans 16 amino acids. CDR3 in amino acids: CASSPGTGGYAGELFF. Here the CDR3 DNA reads TGTGCCAGCAGTCCCGGGACAGGGGGTTATGCCGGGGAGCTGTTTTTT.

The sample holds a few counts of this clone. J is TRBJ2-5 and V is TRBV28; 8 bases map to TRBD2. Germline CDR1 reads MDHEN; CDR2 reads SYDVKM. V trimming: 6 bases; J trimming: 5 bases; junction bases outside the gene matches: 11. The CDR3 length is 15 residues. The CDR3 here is CASSPRSGGGETQYF. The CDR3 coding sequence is TGTGCCAGCAGCCCTCGGAGCGGGGGAGGGGAGACCCAGTACTTC.

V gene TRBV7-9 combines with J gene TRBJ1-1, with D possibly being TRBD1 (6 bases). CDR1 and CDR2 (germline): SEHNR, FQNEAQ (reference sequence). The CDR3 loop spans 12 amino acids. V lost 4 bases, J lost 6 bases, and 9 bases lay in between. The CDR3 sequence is CASSSRQAEAFF. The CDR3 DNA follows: TGTGCCAGCAGCTCCAGACAGGCTGAAGCTTTCTTT.

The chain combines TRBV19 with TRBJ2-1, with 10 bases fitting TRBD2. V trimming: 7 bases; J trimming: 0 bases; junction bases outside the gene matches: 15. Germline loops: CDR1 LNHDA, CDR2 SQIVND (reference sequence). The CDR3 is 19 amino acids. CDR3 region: CASTPRIAGGTSSYNEQFF. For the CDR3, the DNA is TGTGCCAGTACCCCTCGAATAGCGGGAGGCACGAGCTCCTACAATGAGCAGTTCTTC.

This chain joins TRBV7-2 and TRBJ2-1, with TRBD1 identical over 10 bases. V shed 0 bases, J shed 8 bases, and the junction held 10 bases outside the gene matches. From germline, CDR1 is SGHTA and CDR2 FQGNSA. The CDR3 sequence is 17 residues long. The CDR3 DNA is TGTGCCAGCAGCTTAGCAATCGGACAGGGGGGGATGTATGAGCAGTTCTTC. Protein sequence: CASSLAIGQGGMYEQFF.

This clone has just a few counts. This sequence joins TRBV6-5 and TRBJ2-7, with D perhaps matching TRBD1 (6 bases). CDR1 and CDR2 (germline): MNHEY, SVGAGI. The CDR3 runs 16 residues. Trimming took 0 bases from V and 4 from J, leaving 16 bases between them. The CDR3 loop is CASSYSRRTDFYEQYF. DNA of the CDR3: TGTGCCAGCAGTTACTCGAGGCGGACAGATTTTTACGAGCAGTACTTC.

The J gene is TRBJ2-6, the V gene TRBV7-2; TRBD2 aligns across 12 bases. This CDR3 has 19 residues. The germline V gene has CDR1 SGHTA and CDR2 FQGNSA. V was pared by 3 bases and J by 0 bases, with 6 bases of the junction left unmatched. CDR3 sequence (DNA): TGTGCCAGCAGCTTCCTAGCGGGAGGGGTGGCCTCTGGGGCCAACGTCCTGACTTTC. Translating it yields CASSFLAGGVASGANVLTF.

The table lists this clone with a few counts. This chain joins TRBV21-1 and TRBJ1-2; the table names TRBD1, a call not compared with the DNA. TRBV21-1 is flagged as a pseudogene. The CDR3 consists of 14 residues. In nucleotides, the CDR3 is TGTGCCAGCGCCGGGACAGGGGTTGACTATGGCTACACCTTC. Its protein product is CASAGTGVDYGYTF.

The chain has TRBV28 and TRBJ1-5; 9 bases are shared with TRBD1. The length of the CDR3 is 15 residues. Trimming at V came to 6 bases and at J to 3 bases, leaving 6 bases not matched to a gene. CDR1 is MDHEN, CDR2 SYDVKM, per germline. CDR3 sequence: CASRPYRGPNQPQHF. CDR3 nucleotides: TGTGCCAGCAGACCCTACAGGGGGCCCAATCAGCCCCAGCATTTT.

The CDR3 bases are TGTGCCAGCAGTCCGGGACAGGGCAACTATGGCTACACCTTC. It specifies CASSPGQGNYGYTF. This chain uses TRBV27 with TRBJ1-2; TRBD1 matches 9 bases. Germline CDR1 MNHEY, CDR2 SMNVEV (reference sequence). J gave up 2 bases and V 5 bases, and 3 bases lay outside the gene matches. The length of the CDR3 is 14 residues.

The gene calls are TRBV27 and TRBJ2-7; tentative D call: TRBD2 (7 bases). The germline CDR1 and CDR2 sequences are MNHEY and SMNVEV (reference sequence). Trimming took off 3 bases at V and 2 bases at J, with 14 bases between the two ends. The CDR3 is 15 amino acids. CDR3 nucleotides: TGTGCCAGCAGTTTCCGAAGGGGGAGGGCCTACGAGCAGTACTTC. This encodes CASSFRRGRAYEQYF.

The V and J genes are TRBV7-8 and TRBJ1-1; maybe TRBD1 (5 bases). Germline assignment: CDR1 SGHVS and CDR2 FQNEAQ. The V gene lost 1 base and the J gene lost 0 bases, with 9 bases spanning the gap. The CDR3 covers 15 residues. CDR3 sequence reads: CASSLVAGMNTEAFF. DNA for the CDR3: TGTGCCAGCAGCTTAGTGGCAGGGATGAACACTGAAGCTTTCTTT.

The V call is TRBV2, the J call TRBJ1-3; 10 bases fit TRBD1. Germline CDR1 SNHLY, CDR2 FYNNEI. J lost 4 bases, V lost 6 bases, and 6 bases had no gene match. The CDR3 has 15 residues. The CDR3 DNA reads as TGTGCCAGCAGAGCCGGGACAGGGGTAGGAAACACCATATATTTT. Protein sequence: CASRAGTGVGNTIYF.

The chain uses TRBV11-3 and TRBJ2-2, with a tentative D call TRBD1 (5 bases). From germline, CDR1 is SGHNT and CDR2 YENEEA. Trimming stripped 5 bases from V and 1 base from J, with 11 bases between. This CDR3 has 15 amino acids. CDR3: CASSPRAENTGELFF. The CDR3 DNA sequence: TGTGCCAGCAGCCCCAGGGCGGAGAACACCGGGGAGCTGTTTTTT.

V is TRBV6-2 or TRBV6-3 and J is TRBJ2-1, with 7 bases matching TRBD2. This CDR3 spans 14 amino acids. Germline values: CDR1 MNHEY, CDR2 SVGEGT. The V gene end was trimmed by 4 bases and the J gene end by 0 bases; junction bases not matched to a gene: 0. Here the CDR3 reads CASSSSGSYNEQFF. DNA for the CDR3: TGTGCCAGCAGTTCTAGCGGCTCCTACAATGAGCAGTTCTTC.

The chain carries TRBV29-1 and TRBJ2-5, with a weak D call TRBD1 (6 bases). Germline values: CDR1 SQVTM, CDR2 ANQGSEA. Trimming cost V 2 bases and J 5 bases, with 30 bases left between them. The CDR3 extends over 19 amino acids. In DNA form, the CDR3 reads TGCAGCGTTGAACAGTACGGCCACGGGTCCGAACAGGGTTTGGAGACCCAGTACTTC. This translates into CSVEQYGHGSEQGLETQYF.